This is a list of T cell receptor beta chains from one sample in a study of shared clonotypes between healthy human individuals. Generated by immunoSEQ multiplex PCR, the TCRdb table keeps only in-frame clones and is missing some. The data hold 450,000 to 500,000 clones, with 76% observed a single time. Sequencing was done on a sample of PBMCs. These receptors all come from a woman aged 40 to 50 in good health. Some clones in this sample may be carry-over from other donors' samples. The CDR3 runs from the conserved cysteine through the conserved F or W.

V	J	length	CDR3
TRBV4-1	TRBJ1-1	18	CASSQFGGGAPMNTEAFF
TRBV10-2	TRBJ2-5	13	CASSRQGPETQYF
TRBV19	TRBJ1-1	16	CASRRDRGGENTEAFF
TRBV28	TRBJ1-3	15	CASSPPRVRGNTIYF
TRBV4-1	TRBJ1-4	14	CASSQDEGGGKLFF
TRBV6-5	TRBJ1-5	14	CASTDPLSNQPQHF
TRBV27	TRBJ2-1	14	CASSRDRLYNEQFF
TRBV5-1	TRBJ1-5	15	CASSAPGDSNQPQHF
TRBV5-1	TRBJ1-1	13	CASKLQLNTEAFF
TRBV11-1	TRBJ1-1	16	CASSLVVGAGVPEAFF
TRBV7-2	TRBJ2-1	14	CASSPISSINEQFF
TRBV7-2	TRBJ2-7	14	CASSQRLAASEQYF
TRBV5-6	TRBJ2-7	12	CASSLEPYEQYF
TRBV5-6	TRBJ2-3	16	CASSRMTGRFTDTQYF
TRBV28	TRBJ2-1	16	CASSPQGAARYNEQFF
TRBV5-6	TRBJ1-4	13	CASTVGTGEKLFF
TRBV30	TRBJ1-5	14	CAWSATDSNQPQHF
TRBV2	TRBJ2-2	13	CASSVRLEGWLFF
TRBV5-1	TRBJ1-1	11	CASSLDSQAFF
TRBV5-1	TRBJ2-7	15	CASSLVTKREIQQYF
TRBV14	TRBJ2-3	17	CASSQGFGTGGWDTQYF
TRBV28	TRBJ2-7	13	CASMVGGSYEQYF
TRBV6-6	TRBJ1-1	14	CASSYSPEGAVAFF
TRBV5-8	TRBJ2-1	15	CASSQGLAGVVEQFF
TRBV11-2	TRBJ2-7	10	CASSLREQYF
TRBV4-3	TRBJ2-1	13	CASSLRQGFEQFF
TRBV5-4	TRBJ2-5	12	CASTPQGETQYF
TRBV5-1	TRBJ2-3	15	CASRGGQGRTDTQYF
TRBV7-2	TRBJ2-3	15	CASSPHRRYTDTQYF
TRBV6-5	TRBJ2-5	14	CASSYTGYQETQYF
TRBV30	TRBJ1-2	13	CAWSGGGNYGYTF
TRBV5-1	TRBJ2-5	14	CASSLGTSYETQYF
TRBV30	TRBJ2-7	13	CAWSGGTAYEQYF
TRBV5-4	TRBJ2-7	14	CASSLEGRGGEQYF
TRBV28	TRBJ2-1	15	CASSRLAGGRNEQFF
TRBV28	TRBJ1-1	14	CASSTQEGSTEAFF
TRBV18	TRBJ1-3	17	CASSPPGQGDSGNTIYF
TRBV12-5	TRBJ2-3	16	CASGPGTRGFTDTQYF
TRBV6-6	.	14	CASRAGGLIYEQYF
TRBV21-1	TRBJ2-6	19	CASSKGLAGTNSGANVLTF